Below, 7 T cell receptor beta chains from the same sample are listed, as sequenced in a study of early T cells in non-severe SARS-CoV-2 infection. Using its own MiXCR run on the 5' RACE reads, TCRdb lists one record per CDR3 protein. The sample contains tens of thousands of distinct CDR3 sequences, roughly 12% of which appear only once. Sample: whole blood. Receptors were obtained from an adult who was a healthcare worker with PCR-confirmed SARS-CoV-2 infection or an uninfected control (not recorded which).

This clonotype was seen a handful of times. The rearrangement joins TRBV2 to TRBJ1-1; D not certain. CDR3 length equals 11 residues. Germline values: CDR1 SNHLY, CDR2 FYNNEI. V dropped 8 bases and J dropped 7 bases, with 11 bases sitting between them. The CDR3 loop reads CASLVGHEAFF. In DNA, the CDR3 is TGTGCCAGCTTGGTGGGCCATGAAGCTTTCTTT.

This clonotype is labeled as medium-sized. The chain couples TRBV29-1 to TRBJ2-7; D unclear. The CDR3 spans 13 residues. The V and J ends lost 6 bases and 4 bases respectively, with 16 bases between them. Germline lookup yields CDR1 SQVTM and CDR2 ANQGSEA. The CDR3 here is CSVSGSEEYEQYF. The CDR3 DNA sequence: TGCAGCGTCTCCGGATCAGAAGAGTACGAGCAGTACTTC.

The V call is TRBV6-1, the J call TRBJ2-4; D unclear. Germline V gene sequence: CDR1 MNHNS, CDR2 SASEGT. The CDR3 is 16 residues long. Trimming removed 1 base at V and 1 base at J, with 11 bases between. CDR3: CASSEGAPGAKNIQYF. Here the CDR3 DNA reads TGTGCCAGCAGTGAAGGGGCACCAGGCGCCAAAAACATTCAGTACTTC.

The sample holds a few counts of this clonotype. J is TRBJ2-7 and V is TRBV11-2; D might be TRBD2 (5 bases). Germline loops: CDR1 SGHAT, CDR2 FQNNGV. This CDR3 region has 12 residues. The V end lost 5 bases, the J end lost 5 bases, and 10 bases lay between the germline ends. The CDR3 nucleotides are TGTGCCAGCAGCCTTACTAGGAACGAGCAGTACTTC. Its translation is CASSLTRNEQYF.

This clonotype was seen repeatedly, ten times or more. The V call is TRBV6-5, the J call TRBJ1-6; weak D call: TRBD1 (6 bases). The V gene's germline CDR1 is MNHEY and CDR2 SVGAGI. This CDR3 is 17 amino acids long. Deletions cut 0 bases from V and 5 bases from J, with 14 bases between. CDR3 sequence: CASSYSPPGADNSPLHF. CDR3 bases: TGTGCCAGCAGTTACTCCCCCCCAGGGGCGGATAATTCACCCCTCCACTTT.

The chain uses TRBV5-4 and TRBJ2-3; TRBD2 matches at 11 bases. The ends lost 3 bases at V and 2 bases at J; junction bases unmatched: 5. Germline assignment: CDR1 SGHNT and CDR2 YYREEE (reference sequence). The CDR3 runs 16 residues. This CDR3 reads CASSSEGLAVTDTQYF. For the CDR3, the DNA is TGTGCCAGCAGCTCGGAGGGACTAGCGGTCACAGATACGCAGTATTTT.

The V gene is TRBV3-1, the J gene TRBJ2-1, with 8 bases identical to TRBD2. Germline CDR1 and CDR2: LGHDT and YNNKEL (reference sequence). There are 16 residues in the CDR3. The ends lost 1 base at V and 3 bases at J; junction bases unmatched: 5. The CDR3 coding sequence is TGTGCCAGCAGCCAAGCGGGAGGGCCCATCTACAATGAGCAGTTCTTC. This gives the protein CASSQAGGPIYNEQFF.